The rows below give T cell receptor beta chains drawn from one sample of a study of blood T cells in healthy people across ages. MiXCR, applied by TCRdb to the 5' RACE reads, yields one record per CDR3 protein. This repertoire shows 250,000 to 300,000 distinct CDR3 sequences, less than 30% found once; its top ten account for 29%. The specimen sequenced was blood. All receptors derive from a woman aged 70-85 years in good health. Each CDR3 is given without its conserved first and last residue.

v_gene	CDR3aa
TRBV4-2	ASSMNPTDRSGAF
TRBV6-2/TRBV6-3	ASRHRPGTTRTDTQY
TRBV20-1	SAGPLAGGPYEQY
TRBV7-9	ASSSDRPNTEAF
TRBV7-9	ASSTGVTEAF
TRBV3-1	ASSQGIEGYT
TRBV29-1	SVAQGYNEQF
TRBV6-6	ASSSSGQVDTEAF
TRBV2	ASSERTPNTGELF
TRBV9	ASSLDSVAAYNEQF
TRBV6-1	ASSASGGHTDTQY
TRBV7-9	ASSLVAGGVLNYGYT
TRBV6-6	ASSYQTSGSAETQY
TRBV6-6	AGKIQGGSPLH
TRBV7-2	ASSFPGQTYEQY
TRBV18	TSSPVNEQF
TRBV28	ASSLGVRGLGAF
TRBV6-5	ASSSLGQGTLHGLT
TRBV28	ASSFRTSEREQY
TRBV2	ASSVGRGQSYEQY
TRBV12-3/TRBV12-4	ASSFEQRGAAF
TRBV6-2/TRBV6-3	ASSYAGLYEQY
TRBV7-9	ASSSTISGRTTQY
TRBV5-1	ASSLSSGTEKLF
TRBV29-1	SVDVRD
TRBV7-2	ASSLLTRRVAVEQF
TRBV5-1	ASSPLGTEHYEQY
TRBV28	ASRPGRNNQPQH
TRBV29-1	SVLQGFRGATNEKLF
TRBV20-1	SARPSGLWNTEAF
TRBV29-1	SVEDSSYEQY
TRBV4-1	ASSLAKTDTQY
TRBV19	ASSPDVGGYT
TRBV6-1	ASYGRGSYNEQF
TRBV28	ASSSPDTQY
TRBV7-8	ASSLEQLDHEQY
TRBV12-3/TRBV12-4	ASNTWGSGETQY
TRBV12-3/TRBV12-4	ASSLVQSTDAQY
TRBV11-2	ASSHSTGTGAEKLF
TRBV6-5	ASSYVGPDYGYT
TRBV6-2/TRBV6-3	ASSYSGRPSSYNSPLH
TRBV29-1	SATAGVGEQY
TRBV7-6	ASSPGVYSWREANVLT
TRBV2	ASRKTETQY
TRBV18	ASSPPTSVQGGQS
TRBV5-1	ASSSETDSLSYEQY
TRBV28	ASRQAVGGGVVKNIQY
TRBV28	ASRLLAAGHQETQY
TRBV12-3/TRBV12-4	ASSLLSSGVRRETQY
TRBV28	ASSPDRSYYEQY
TRBV3-1	ASSQVTWDRGHEQY